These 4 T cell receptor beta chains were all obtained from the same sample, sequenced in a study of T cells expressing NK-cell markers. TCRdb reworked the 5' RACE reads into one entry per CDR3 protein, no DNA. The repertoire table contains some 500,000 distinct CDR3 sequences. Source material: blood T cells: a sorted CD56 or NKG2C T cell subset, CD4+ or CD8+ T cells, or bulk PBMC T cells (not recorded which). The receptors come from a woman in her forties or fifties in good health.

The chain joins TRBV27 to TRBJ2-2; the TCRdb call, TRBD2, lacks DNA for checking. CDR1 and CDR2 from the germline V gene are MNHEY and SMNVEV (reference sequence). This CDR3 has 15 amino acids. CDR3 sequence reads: CASSSPASYTGELFF.

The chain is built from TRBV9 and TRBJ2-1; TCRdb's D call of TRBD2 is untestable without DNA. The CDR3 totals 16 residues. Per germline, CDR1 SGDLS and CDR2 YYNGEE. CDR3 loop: CASSVAVETTDGEQFF.

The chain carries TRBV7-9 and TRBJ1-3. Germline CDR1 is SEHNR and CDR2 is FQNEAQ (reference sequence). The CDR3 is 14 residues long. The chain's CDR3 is CASSLDLGGNTIYF.

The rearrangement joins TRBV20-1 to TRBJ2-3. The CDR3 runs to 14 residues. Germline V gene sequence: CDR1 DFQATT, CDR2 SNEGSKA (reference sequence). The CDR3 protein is CSARGRSSTDTQYF.